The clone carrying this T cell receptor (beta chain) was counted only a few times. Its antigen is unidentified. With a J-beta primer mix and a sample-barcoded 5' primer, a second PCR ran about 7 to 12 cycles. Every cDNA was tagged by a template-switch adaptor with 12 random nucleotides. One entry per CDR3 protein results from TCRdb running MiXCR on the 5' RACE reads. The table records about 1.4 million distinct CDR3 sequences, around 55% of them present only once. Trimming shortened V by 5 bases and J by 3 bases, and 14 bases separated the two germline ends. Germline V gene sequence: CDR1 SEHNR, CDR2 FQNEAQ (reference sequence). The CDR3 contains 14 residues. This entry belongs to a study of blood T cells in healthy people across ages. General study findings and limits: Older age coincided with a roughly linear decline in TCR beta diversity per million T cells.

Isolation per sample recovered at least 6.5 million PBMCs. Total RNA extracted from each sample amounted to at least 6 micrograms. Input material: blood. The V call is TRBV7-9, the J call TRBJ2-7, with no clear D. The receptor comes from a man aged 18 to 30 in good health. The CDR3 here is CASSPVSPRYEQYF. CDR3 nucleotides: TGTGCCAGCAGCCCGGTATCCCCCCGCTACGAGCAGTACTTC.